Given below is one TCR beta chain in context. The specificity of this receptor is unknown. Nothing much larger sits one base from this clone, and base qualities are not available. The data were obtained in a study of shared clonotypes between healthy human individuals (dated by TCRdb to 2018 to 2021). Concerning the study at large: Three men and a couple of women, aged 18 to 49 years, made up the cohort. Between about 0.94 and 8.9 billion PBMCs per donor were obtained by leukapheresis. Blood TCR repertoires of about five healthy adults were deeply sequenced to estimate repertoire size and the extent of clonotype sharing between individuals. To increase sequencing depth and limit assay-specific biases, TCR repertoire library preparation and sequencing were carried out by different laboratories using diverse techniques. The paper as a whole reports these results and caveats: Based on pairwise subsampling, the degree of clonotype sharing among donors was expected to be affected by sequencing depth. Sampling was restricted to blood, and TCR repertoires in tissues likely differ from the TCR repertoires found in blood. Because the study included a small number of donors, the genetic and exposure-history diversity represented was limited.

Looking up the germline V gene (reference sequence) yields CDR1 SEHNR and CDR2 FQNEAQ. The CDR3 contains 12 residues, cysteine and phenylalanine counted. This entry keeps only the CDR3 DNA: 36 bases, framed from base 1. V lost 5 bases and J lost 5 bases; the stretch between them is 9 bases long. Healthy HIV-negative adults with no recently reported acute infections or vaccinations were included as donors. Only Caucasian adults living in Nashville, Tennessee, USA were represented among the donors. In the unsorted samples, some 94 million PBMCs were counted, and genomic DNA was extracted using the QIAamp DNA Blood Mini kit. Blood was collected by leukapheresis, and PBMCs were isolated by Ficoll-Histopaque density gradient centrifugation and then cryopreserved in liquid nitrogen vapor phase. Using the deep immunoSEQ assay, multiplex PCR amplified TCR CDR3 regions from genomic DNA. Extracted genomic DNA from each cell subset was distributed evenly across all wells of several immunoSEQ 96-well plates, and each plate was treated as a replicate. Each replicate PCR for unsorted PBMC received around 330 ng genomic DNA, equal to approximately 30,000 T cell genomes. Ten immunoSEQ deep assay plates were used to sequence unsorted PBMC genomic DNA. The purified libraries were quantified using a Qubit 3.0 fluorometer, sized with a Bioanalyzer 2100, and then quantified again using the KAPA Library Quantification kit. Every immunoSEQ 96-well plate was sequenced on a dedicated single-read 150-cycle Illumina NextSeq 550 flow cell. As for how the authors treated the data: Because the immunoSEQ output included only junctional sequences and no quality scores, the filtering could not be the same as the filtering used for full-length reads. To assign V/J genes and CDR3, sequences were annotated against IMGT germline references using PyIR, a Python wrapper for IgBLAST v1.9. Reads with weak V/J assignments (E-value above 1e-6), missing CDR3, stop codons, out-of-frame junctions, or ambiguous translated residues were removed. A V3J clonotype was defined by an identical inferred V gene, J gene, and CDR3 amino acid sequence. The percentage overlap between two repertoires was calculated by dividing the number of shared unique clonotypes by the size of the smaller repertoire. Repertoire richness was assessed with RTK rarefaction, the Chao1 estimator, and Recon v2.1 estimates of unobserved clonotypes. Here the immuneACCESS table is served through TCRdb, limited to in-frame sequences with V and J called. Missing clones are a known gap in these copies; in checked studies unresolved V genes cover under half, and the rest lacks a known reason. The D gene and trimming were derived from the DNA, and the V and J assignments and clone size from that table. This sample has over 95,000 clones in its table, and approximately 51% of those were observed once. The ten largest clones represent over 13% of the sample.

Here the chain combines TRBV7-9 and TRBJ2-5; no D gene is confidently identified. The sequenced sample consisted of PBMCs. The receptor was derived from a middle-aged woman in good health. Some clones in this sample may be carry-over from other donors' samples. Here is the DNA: TGTGCCAGCAGCCCTCATGGGGAGACCCAGTACTTC. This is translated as CASSPHGETQYF.